Below are 3 T cell receptor beta chains sequenced from a single sample in a study of blood T cell repertoires in COVID-19 (TCRdb year 2020). Library generation was performed with the immunoSEQ multiplex PCR assay. TCRdb took this table from immuneACCESS and kept in-frame rearrangements with V and J called. Such tables lack part of the clones; where checked against another copy, unresolved V genes explain under half of the gap, and the rest is unexplained. This sample has fewer than 350,000 clones in its table, and around 93% of those were observed once. Approximately 2.9% of the sample is in the top ten clones. The sequenced sample was PBMCs or T cells enriched from blood (not recorded which). These receptors originate from a man aged 40-49 years who had been exposed to COVID-19.

The chain recombines TRBV18 with TRBJ2-5, with 9 bases fitting TRBD1. Unmatched junction bases numbered 27, after V lost 1 base and J lost 3 bases. Germline V gene sequence: CDR1 KGHSH, CDR2 LQKENI. This CDR3 is 23 amino acids long. The CDR3 protein is CASSPRALSPRQGDLEKKETQYF. In DNA form, the CDR3 reads TGTGCCAGCTCACCACGTGCCCTTAGCCCCCGACAGGGGGATTTGGAAAAAAAAGAGACCCAGTACTTC.

J is TRBJ1-3 and V is TRBV27; tentative D call: TRBD1 (5 bases). Germline assignment: CDR1 MNHEY and CDR2 SMNVEV (reference sequence). The CDR3 covers 14 residues. Trimming pared 5 bases from V and 3 bases from J, leaving 11 bases between. The CDR3 here is CASSPWGLGNTIYF. DNA of the CDR3: TGTGCCAGCAGTCCGTGGGGCCTTGGAAACACCATATATTTT.

The chain links TRBV24-1 to TRBJ1-2, with 10 bases fitting TRBD1. J was trimmed by 8 bases and V by 4 bases; bases with no gene match: 6. Germline CDR1 and CDR2: KGHDR and SFDVKD. This CDR3 comprises 14 residues. In nucleotides, the CDR3 is TGTGCCACCAGTGAGCCCGACAGGGGGCAGGGCTACACCTTC. It encodes CATSEPDRGQGYTF.